The clone carrying this TCR beta chain occurred a few times. The data derive from a study of molecular identifiers for immune sequencing clone quantification. From the PCR reads, TCRdb called clonotypes with MiXCR, one entry per CDR3 protein. The table shows about 320,000 distinct CDR3 sequences, with 24% occurring only once. The CDR3 contains 14 residues. Trimming stripped 3 bases from V and 0 bases from J, with 6 bases between. The chain joins TRBV12-3 or TRBV12-4 to TRBJ1-3; D gene uncertain. Sequencing input: naive CD8+ T cells from blood, with Jurkat cell RNA spiked in. Described subset: FACS-sorted CD8+CD4-CCR7+CD45RA+ naive T cells. This receptor was taken from a human donor in good health. Some libraries in this study had Jurkat cell RNA spiked in. In nucleotides, the CDR3 is TGTGCCAGCAGTTTCGTGACCTCTGGAAACACCATATATTTT. It translates to CASSFVTSGNTIYF.